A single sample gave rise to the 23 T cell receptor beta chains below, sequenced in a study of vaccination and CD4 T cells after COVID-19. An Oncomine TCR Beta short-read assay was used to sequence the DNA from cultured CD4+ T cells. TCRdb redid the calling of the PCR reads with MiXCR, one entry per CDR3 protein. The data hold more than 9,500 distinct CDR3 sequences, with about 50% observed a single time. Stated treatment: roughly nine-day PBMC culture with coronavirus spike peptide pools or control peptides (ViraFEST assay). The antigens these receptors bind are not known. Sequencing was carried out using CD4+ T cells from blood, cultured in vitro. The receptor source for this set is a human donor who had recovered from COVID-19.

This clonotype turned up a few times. CDR3 loop: CSARGDSDTEAFF. DNA for the CDR3: TGCAGTGCTAGAGGGGATTCGGACACTGAAGCTTTCTTT. The V and J genes are TRBV20-1 and TRBJ1-1; D remains ambiguous. The CDR3 loop spans 13 amino acids. Germline values: CDR1 DFQATT, CDR2 SNEGSKA (reference sequence). V was trimmed by 1 base and J by 3 bases, leaving 9 bases between them.

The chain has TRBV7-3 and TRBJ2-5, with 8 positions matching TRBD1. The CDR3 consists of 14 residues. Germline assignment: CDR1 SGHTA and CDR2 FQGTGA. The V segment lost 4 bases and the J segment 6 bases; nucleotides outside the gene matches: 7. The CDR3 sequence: CASSSAGGEKTQYF. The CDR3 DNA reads TGTGCCAGCAGCTCCGCAGGGGGCGAGAAGACCCAGTACTTC.

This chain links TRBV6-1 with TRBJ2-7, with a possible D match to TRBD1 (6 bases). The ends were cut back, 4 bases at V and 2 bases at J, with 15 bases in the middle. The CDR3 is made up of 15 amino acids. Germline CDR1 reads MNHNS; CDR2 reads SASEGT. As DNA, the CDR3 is TGTGCCAGCAGTGTCCCCCGGACAGTAGCCTACGAGCAGTACTTC. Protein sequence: CASSVPRTVAYEQYF.

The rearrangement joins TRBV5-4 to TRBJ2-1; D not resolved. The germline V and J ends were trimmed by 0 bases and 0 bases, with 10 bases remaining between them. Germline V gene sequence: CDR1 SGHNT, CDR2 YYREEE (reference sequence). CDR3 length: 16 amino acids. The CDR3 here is CASSLASVRSYNEQFF. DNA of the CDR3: TGTGCCAGCAGCTTGGCTTCCGTCCGCTCCTACAATGAGCAGTTCTTC.

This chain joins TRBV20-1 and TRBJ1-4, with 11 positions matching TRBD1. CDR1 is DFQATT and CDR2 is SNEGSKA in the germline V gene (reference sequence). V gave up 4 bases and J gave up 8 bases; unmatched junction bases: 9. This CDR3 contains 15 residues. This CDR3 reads CSAIGQGAPREKLFF. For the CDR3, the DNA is TGCAGTGCTATCGGACAGGGGGCACCCCGGGAAAAACTGTTTTTT.

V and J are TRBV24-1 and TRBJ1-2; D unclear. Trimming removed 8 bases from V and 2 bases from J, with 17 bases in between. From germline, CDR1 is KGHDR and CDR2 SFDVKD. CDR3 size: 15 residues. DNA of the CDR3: TGTGCCACCAATAGTGGGCCAGTTGGGAACTATGGCTACACCTTC. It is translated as CATNSGPVGNYGYTF.

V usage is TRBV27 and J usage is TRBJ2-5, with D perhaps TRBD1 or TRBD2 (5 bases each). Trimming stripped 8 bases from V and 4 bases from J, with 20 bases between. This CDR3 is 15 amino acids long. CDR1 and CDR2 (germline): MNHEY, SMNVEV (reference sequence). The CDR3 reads CASATSGQLGETQYF. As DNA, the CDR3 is TGTGCCAGCGCCACCTCGGGGCAGTTGGGAGAGACCCAGTACTTC.

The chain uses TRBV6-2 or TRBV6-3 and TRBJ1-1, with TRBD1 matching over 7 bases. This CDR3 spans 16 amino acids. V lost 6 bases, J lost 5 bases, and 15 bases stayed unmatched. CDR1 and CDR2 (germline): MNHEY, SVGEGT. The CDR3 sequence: CASSPDRVRVGTEAFF. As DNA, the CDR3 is TGTGCCAGCAGCCCCGACAGGGTGCGTGTGGGAACTGAAGCTTTCTTT.

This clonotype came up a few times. Here the CDR3 DNA reads TGTGCCTGGAGTGTAAGCCTCCCTAGCGGGAGCAGTCACACAGATACGCAGTATTTT. Its translation is CAWSVSLPSGSSHTDTQYF. The chain couples TRBV30 to TRBJ2-3; 10 bases map to TRBD2. This CDR3 has 19 amino acids. The V gene end was trimmed by 0 bases and the J gene end by 2 bases; junction bases not matched to a gene: 14. The germline CDR1 and CDR2 sequences are GTSNPN and SVGIG (reference sequence).

CDR3 loop: CATSHGTQSGELFF. For the CDR3, the DNA is TGTGCCACCAGTCATGGTACACAGTCCGGGGAGCTGTTTTTT. The J gene is TRBJ2-2, the V gene TRBV24-1; no reliable D call. The CDR3 runs to 14 residues. V lost 6 bases to trimming and J lost 6 bases, with 13 bases between them. Germline V CDR1 and CDR2: KGHDR, SFDVKD.

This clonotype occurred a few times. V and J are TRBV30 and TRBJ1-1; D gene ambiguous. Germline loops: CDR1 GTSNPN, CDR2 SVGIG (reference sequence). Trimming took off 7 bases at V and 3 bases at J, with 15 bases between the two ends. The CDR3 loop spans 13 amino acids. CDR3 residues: CASKTHRDTEAFF. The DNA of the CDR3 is TGTGCCTCTAAAACGCACAGAGACACTGAAGCTTTCTTT. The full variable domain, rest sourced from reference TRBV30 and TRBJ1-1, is SQTIHQWPATLVQPVGSPLSLECTVEGTSNPNLYWYRQAAGRGLQLLFYSVGIGQISSEVPQNLSASRPQDRQFILSSKKLLLSDSGFYLCASKTHRDTEAFFGQGTRLTVV.

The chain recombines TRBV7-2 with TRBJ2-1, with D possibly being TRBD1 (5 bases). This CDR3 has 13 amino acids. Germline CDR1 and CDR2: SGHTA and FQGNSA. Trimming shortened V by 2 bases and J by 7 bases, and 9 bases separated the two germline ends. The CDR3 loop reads CASSLRTQNEQFF. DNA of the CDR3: TGTGCCAGCAGCTTAAGGACACAGAATGAGCAGTTCTTC.

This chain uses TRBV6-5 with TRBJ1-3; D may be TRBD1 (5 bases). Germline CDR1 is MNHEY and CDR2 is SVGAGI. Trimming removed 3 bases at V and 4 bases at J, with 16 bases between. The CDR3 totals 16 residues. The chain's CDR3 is CASSYSTRGGGNTIYF. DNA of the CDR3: TGTGCCAGCAGTTATTCGACTCGGGGGGGAGGAAACACCATATATTTT.

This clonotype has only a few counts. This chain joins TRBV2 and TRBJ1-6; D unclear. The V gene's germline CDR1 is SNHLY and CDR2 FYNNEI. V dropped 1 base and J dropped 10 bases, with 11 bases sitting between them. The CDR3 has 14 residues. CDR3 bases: TGTGCCAGCAGTGAAGTTTCGGCTCGCTCACCCCTCCACTTT. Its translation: CASSEVSARSPLHF.

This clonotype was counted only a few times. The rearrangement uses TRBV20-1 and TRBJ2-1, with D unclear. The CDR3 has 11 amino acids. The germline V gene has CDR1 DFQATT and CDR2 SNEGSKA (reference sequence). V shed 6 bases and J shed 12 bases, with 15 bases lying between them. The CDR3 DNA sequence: TGCAGTGCCCACAGTCAGACTGGGCAGTTCTTC. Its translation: CSAHSQTGQFF.

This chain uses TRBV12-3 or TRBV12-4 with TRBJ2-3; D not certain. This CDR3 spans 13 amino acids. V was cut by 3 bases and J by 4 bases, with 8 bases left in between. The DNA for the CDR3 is TGTGCCAGCAGTTTCGGCCGCGCAGATACGCAGTATTTT. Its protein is CASSFGRADTQYF.

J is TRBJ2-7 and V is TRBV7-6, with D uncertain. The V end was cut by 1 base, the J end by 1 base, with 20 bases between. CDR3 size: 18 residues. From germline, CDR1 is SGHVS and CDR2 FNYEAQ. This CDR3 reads CASSLEVGSLSRSYEQYF. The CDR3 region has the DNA TGTGCCAGCAGCTTAGAGGTTGGTAGCCTGTCCCGATCCTACGAGCAGTACTTC.

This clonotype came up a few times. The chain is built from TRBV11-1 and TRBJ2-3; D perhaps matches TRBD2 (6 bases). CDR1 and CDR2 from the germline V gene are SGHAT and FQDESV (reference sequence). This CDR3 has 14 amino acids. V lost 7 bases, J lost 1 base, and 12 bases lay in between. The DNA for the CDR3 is TGTGCCAGCAACCTGGCGGGACGCACAGATACGCAGTATTTT. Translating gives CASNLAGRTDTQYF. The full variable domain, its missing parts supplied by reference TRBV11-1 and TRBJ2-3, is EAEVAQSPRYKITEKSQAVAFWCDPISGHATLYWYRQILGQGPELLVQFQDESVVDDSQLPKDRFSAERLKGVDSTLKIQPAELGDSAMYLCASNLAGRTDTQYFGPGTRLTVL.

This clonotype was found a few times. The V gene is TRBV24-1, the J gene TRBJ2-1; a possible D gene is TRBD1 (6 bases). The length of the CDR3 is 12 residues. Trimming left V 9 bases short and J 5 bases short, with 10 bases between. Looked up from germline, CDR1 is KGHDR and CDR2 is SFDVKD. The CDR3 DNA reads TGTGCCACCGCGAGGGGGAACAATGAGCAGTTCTTC. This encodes CATARGNNEQFF.

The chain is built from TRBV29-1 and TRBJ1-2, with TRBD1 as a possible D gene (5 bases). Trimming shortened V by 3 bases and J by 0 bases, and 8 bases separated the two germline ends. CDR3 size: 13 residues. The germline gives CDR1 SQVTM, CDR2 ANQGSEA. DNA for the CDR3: TGCAGCGTTGATGACAGATCTAACTATGGCTACACCTTC. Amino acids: CSVDDRSNYGYTF.

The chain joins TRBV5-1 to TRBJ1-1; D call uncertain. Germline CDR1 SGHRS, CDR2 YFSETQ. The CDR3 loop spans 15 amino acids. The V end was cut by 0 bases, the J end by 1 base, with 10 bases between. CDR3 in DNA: TGCGCCAGCAGCTTGGGCGAACTAGGGAACACTGAAGCTTTCTTT. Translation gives CASSLGELGNTEAFF.

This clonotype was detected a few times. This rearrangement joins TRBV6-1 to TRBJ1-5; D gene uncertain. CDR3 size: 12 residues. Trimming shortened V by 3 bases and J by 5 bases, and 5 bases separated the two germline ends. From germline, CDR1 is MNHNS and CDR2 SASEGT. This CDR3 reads CASSDPHQPQHF. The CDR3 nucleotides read TGTGCCAGCAGTGATCCTCATCAGCCCCAGCATTTT.

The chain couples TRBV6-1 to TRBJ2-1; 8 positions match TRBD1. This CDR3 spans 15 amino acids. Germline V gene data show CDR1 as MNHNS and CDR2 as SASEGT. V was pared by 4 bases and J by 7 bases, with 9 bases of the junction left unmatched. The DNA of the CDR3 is TGTGCCAGCAGTGTGCGGGACAGGCCGGAGAATGAGCAGTTCTTC. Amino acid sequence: CASSVRDRPENEQFF.